These 9 T cell receptor beta chains were all obtained from the same sample, sequenced in a study of blood T cell repertoires in COVID-19. This table comes from immunoSEQ multiplex PCR, and its TCRdb copy is limited to in-frame clones, with some not included. There are tens of thousands of clones in the sample; roughly nine tenths occur only once, and more than 3% lies in the top ten. The sample taken for sequencing was peripheral blood. Receptor source: a woman in her 50s with COVID-19, enrolled during active disease.

This clone was seen more than once but under ten times. This CDR3 reads CASSSLQGDEQYF. In DNA, the CDR3 is TGCGCCAGCAGCTCTCTACAGGGGGACGAGCAGTACTTC. The V and J genes are TRBV5-1 and TRBJ2-7, with 8 bases fitting TRBD1. CDR1 is SGHRS and CDR2 is YFSETQ in the germline V gene. The V gene end was trimmed by 3 bases and the J gene end by 5 bases; junction bases not matched to a gene: 4. This CDR3 is built from 13 residues.

This chain links TRBV6-1 with TRBJ1-5; the match to TRBD1 covers 7 bases. Germline CDR1 MNHNS, CDR2 SASEGT. This CDR3 is built from 15 residues. V was clipped by 2 bases and J by 3 bases; unmatched bases: 4. The CDR3 spells CASSERQGHNQPQHF. The DNA for the CDR3 is TGTGCCAGCAGTGAAAGACAGGGACACAATCAGCCCCAGCATTTT.

The rearrangement joins TRBV2 to TRBJ2-1; TRBD1 matches 9 bases. V shed 6 bases and J 3 bases; nucleotides not matched to a gene: 6. The germline V gene has CDR1 SNHLY and CDR2 FYNNEI. The CDR3 consists of 15 residues. Here the CDR3 DNA reads TGTGCCAGCAGCGCGGGACAGGGATACTACAATGAGCAGTTCTTC. Encoded protein: CASSAGQGYYNEQFF.

This clone was detected once. V gene TRBV20-1 combines with J gene TRBJ1-2; D unclear. CDR1 and CDR2 (germline): DFQATT, SNEGSKA (reference sequence). V lost 1 base and J 10 bases, leaving 10 bases between the germline ends. CDR3 length equals 11 residues. The CDR3 reads CSARGTGVYTF. In nucleotides, the CDR3 is TGCAGTGCTAGAGGCACGGGAGTCTACACCTTC.

The rearrangement joins TRBV19 to TRBJ2-3, with 8 bases lining up with TRBD2. The CDR3 runs 16 residues. The V segment lost 3 bases and the J segment 4 bases; nucleotides outside the gene matches: 9. CDR1 is LNHDA and CDR2 is SQIVND in the germline V gene (reference sequence). The CDR3: CASSIGTGGPSDTQYF. DNA for the CDR3: TGTGCCAGTAGTATCGGGACGGGAGGGCCCTCAGATACGCAGTATTTT.

This chain links TRBV6-5 with TRBJ1-2, with 8 positions matching TRBD1. Trimming took 6 bases from V and 3 from J; bases not matched to a gene: 6. The CDR3 totals 14 residues. Per the germline V gene, CDR1 is MNHEY and CDR2 is SVGAGI. The CDR3 DNA reads as TGTGCCAGCAGACCTTCAGGGGGCGACTATGGCTACACCTTC. Its protein is CASRPSGGDYGYTF.

The V and J genes are TRBV11-1 and TRBJ2-5; 10 bases line up with TRBD2. In germline, CDR1 is SGHAT, CDR2 FQDESV (reference sequence). With V trimmed by 0 bases and J by 3 bases, 10 bases remained unmatched. This CDR3 has 18 residues. CDR3: CASSLAHQGSGRKETQYF. In nucleotides, the CDR3 is TGTGCCAGCAGCTTAGCGCATCAGGGTAGCGGGAGGAAAGAGACCCAGTACTTC.

This sequence joins TRBV7-9 and TRBJ1-3; no clear D gene. The V end was cut by 5 bases, the J end by 4 bases, with 15 bases between. Germline V CDR1 and CDR2: SEHNR, FQNEAQ (reference sequence). This CDR3 comprises 15 residues. The CDR3 nucleotides are TGTGCCAGCAGCAATTCCCAGGTTATCGGAAACACCATATATTTT. Amino acids: CASSNSQVIGNTIYF.

This clone has more than one count but fewer than ten. The chain is built from TRBV27 and TRBJ2-2; 9 nucleotides agree with TRBD2. Germline CDR1 reads MNHEY; CDR2 reads SMNVEV (reference sequence). The CDR3 runs 15 residues. V lost 3 bases, J lost 7 bases, and 6 bases stayed unmatched. For the CDR3, the DNA is TGTGCCAGCAGTTTTGGCGGGAGGGTGGTCGGGGAGCTGTTTTTT. This translates into CASSFGGRVVGELFF.